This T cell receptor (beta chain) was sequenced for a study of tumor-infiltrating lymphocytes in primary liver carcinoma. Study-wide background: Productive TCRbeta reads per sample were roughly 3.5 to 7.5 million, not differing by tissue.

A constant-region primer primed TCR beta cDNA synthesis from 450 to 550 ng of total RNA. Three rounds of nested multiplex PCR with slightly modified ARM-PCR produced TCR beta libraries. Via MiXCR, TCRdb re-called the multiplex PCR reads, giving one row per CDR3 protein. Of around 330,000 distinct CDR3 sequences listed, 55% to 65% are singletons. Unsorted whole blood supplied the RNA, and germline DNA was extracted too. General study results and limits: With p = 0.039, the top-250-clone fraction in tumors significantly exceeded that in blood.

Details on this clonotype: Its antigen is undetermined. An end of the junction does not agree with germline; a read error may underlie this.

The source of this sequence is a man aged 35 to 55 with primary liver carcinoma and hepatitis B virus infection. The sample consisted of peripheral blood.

CDR3 sequence (DNA): TGCGCCGGCAGCCCCGGACAGGGAGCCTCCAATCAGCCCCAGCATTTT. Protein: CAGSPGQGASNQPQHF. The chain links TRBV5-1 to TRBJ1-5; TRBD1 agrees at 8 bases. Looked up from germline, CDR1 is SGHRS and CDR2 is YFSETQ. The CDR3 contains 16 residues.